This T cell receptor (beta chain) comes out of a study of PD-L1 blockade in urothelial cancer. Time point of the sample: peripheral blood 6 weeks after treatment start. Germline V CDR1 and CDR2: SNHLY, FYNNEI. V was pared by 6 bases and J by 0 bases, with 11 bases between. CDR3 length equals 14 residues. The protocol was immunoSEQ multiplex PCR, while the TCRdb copy is restricted to in-frame clones and leaves out a portion. Seen here are about 43,000 clones, 83% observed once, and the top ten hold approximately 16%. This TCR was sampled from a man between 60 and 75 years old with urothelial cancer. The J gene is TRBJ1-2, the V gene TRBV2; perhaps TRBD1 as D (5 bases). The source material was PBMCs, sampled around atezolizumab (anti-PD-L1) treatment. The CDR3 protein is CASSRQPSNYGYTF. The CDR3 DNA reads TGTGCCAGCAGCCGACAGCCATCTAACTATGGCTACACCTTC.